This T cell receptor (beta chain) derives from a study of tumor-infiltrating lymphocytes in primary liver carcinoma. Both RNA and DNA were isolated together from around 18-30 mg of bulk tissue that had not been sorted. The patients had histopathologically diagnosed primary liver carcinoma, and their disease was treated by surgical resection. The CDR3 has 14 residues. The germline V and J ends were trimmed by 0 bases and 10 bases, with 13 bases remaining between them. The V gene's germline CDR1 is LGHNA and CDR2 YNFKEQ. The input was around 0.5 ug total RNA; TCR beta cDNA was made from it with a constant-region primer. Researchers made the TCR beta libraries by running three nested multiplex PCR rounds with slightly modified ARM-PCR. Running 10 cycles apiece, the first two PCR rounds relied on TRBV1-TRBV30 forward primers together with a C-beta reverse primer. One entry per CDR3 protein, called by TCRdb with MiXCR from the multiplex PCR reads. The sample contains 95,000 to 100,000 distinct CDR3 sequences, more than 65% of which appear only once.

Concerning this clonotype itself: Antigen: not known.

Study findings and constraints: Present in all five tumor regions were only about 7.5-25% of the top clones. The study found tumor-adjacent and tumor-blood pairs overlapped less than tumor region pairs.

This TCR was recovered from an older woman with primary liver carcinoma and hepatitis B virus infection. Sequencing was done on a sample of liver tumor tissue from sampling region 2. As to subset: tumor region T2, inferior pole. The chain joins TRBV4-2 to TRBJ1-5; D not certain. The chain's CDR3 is CASSQEQWRHPQHF. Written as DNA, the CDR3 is TGTGCCAGCAGCCAAGAACAGTGGCGTCATCCCCAGCATTTT.